This T cell receptor (beta chain) was identified in a study of blood T cell repertoires in COVID-19. Study information: Italy, Spain and the United States were the sources of the convalescent and acute COVID-19 samples. In each case, the material was cDNA or gDNA derived from T cells, B-cell-depleted T cells, or PBMCs.

The CDR3 runs to 17 residues. CDR1 is SGHDN, CDR2 FVKESK, per germline. Trimming removed 0 bases from V and 0 bases from J, with 11 bases in between. In the original processing: Amplification from reference gene primers served as the basis for estimated nucleated cell counts. Sequencing used immunoSEQ multiplex PCR; TCRdb keeps in-frame clones, though not all of them. The V and J calls and clone size come from that table; D and trimming were worked out from the DNA. The data contain under 110,000 clones, approximately 87% of them singletons. Sequencing was done on a sample of peripheral blood. The rearrangement links TRBV14 to TRBJ2-2, with D maybe TRBD1 (6 bases). This TCR was recovered from a woman aged 25 to 39 with acute or convalescent COVID-19. CDR3 nucleotides: TGTGCCAGCAGCCAAGATCGTAACAGGGCGAACACCGGGGAGCTGTTTTTT. Amino acid sequence: CASSQDRNRANTGELFF.